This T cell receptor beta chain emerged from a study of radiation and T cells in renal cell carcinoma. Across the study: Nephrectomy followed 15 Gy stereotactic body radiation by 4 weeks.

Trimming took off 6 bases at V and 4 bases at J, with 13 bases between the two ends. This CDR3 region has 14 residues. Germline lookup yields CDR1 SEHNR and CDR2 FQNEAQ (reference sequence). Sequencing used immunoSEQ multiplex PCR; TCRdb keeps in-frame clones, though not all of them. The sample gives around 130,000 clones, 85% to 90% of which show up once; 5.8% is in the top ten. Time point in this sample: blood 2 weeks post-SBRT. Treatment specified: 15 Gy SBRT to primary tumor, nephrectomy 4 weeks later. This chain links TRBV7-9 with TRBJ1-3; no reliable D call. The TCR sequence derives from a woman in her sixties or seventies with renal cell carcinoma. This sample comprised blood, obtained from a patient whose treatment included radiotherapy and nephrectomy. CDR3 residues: CASSRPERGNTIYF. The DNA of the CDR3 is TGTGCCAGCAGTAGACCGGAGCGGGGAAACACCATATATTTT.